This T cell receptor (beta chain) is drawn from a study of T cells after yellow fever vaccination. V gave up 5 bases and J gave up 5 bases, with 18 bases separating them. The CDR3 is made up of 15 amino acids. In germline, CDR1 is SEHNR, CDR2 FQNEAQ (reference sequence). Researchers made TCR cDNA using 5'RACE template switching, and this step added a universal primer site and UMIs. TCRdb re-called the 5' RACE reads with MiXCR, one entry per CDR3 protein. This sample has 300,000 to 400,000 distinct CDR3 sequences, with 6.2% found just once. Study-wide results and caveats: Clones from primary vaccination mostly reappeared after the booster (less than 98% CD4, about 88% CD8).

A remark on this clonotype: Its antigen is not identified.

This TCR was recovered from a man aged 25-40 years who received the YFV17D yellow fever vaccine. The sequencing here drew on PBMCs, taken 5 days after the yellow fever booster vaccination. The chain recombines TRBV7-9 with TRBJ2-5, with D possibly being TRBD2 (5 bases). CDR3 residues: CASSPPRRVGETQYF. CDR3 coding DNA: TGTGCCAGCAGCCCCCCACGGCGGGTCGGGGAGACCCAGTACTTC.